Given below is one T cell receptor (beta chain) in context. Its antigen is not known. Semi-nested PCR with Nested Universal Primer A followed constant-region reverse priming of full-length variable regions. TCRdb reprocessed the 5' RACE reads with MiXCR, giving one entry per CDR3 protein. The table includes some 6,000 distinct CDR3 sequences, 30% to 40% detected once. Findings of the study overall: In terms of TCR gene usage, tumor memory CD4+ T cells clustered together with blood and lymph node memory CD4+ cells, as well as with lymph node naive CD4+ cells. The larger cohort examined one V-J beta rearrangement, not whole repertoires.

Naive CD4+ T cells were purified with Tregs depleted by CD25. The CDR3 is 14 residues long. CDR1 is SQVTM, CDR2 ANQGSEA, per germline. V lost 7 bases and J 0 bases, leaving 16 bases between the germline ends. The chain employs TRBV29-1 and TRBJ2-7; weak D call: TRBD2 (5 bases). The TCR was taken from a female donor with breast cancer. Sequences were obtained from naive CD4+ T cells sorted from a lymph node. Regarding subset: naive CD4+ T cells, CD4+CD45RA+CD25-. CDR3: CSAFDPGNSYEQYF. The CDR3 region has the DNA TGCAGCGCCTTTGATCCGGGGAACTCCTACGAGCAGTACTTC.